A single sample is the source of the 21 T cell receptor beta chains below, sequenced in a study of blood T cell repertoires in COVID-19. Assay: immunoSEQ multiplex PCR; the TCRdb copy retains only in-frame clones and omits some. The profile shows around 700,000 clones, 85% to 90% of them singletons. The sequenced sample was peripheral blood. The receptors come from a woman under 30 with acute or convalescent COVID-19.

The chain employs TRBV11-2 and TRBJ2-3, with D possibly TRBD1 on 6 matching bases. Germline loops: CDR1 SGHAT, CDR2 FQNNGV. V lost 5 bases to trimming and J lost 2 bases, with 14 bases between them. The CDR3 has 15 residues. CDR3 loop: CASSLGGQFTDTQYF. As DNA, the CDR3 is TGTGCCAGCAGCCTTGGGGGACAATTCACAGATACGCAGTATTTT.

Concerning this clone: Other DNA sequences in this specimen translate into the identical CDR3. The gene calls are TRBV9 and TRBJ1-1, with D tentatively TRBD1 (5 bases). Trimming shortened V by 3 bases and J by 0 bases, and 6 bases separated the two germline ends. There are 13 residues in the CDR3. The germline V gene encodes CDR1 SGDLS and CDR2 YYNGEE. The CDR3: CASSGQMNTEAFF. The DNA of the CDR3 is TGTGCCAGCAGCGGACAGATGAACACTGAAGCTTTCTTT. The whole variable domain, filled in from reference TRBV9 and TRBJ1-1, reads DSGVTQTPKHLITATGQRVTLRCSPRSGDLSVYWYQQSLDQGLQFLIQYYNGEERAKGNILERFSAQQFPDLHSELNLSSLELGDSALYFCASSGQMNTEAFFGQGTRLTVV.

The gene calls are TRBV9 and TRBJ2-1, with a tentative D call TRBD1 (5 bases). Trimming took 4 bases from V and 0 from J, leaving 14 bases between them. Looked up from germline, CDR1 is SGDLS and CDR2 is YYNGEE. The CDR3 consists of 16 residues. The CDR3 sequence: CASSLSGLSSYNEQFF. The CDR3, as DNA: TGTGCCAGCAGCTTGTCAGGGCTTAGCTCCTACAATGAGCAGTTCTTC.

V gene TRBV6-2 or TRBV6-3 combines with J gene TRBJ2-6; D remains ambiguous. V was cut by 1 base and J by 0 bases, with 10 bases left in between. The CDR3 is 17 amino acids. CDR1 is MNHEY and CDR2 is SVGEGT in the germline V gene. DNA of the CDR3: TGTGCCAGCAGTTACTTCCAGTATCCCTCTGGGGCCAACGTCCTGACTTTC. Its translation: CASSYFQYPSGANVLTF.

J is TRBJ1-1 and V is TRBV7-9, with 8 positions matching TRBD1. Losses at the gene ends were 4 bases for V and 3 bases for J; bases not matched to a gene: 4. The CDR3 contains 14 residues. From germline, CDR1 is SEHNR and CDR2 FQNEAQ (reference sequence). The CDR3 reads CASSYQQGDTEAFF. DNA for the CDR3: TGTGCCAGCAGCTACCAACAGGGGGACACTGAAGCTTTCTTT. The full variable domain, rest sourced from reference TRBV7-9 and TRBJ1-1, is DTGVSQNPRHKITKRGQNVTFRCDPISEHNRLYWYRQTLGQGPEFLTYFQNEAQLEKSRLLSDRFSAERPKGSFSTLEIQRTEQGDSAMYLCASSYQQGDTEAFFGQGTRLTVV.

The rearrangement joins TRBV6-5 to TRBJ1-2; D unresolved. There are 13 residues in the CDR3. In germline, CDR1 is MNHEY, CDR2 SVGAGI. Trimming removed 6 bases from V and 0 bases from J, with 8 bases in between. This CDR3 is CASSANTNYGYTF. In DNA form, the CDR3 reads TGTGCCAGCAGCGCGAATACTAACTATGGCTACACCTTC.

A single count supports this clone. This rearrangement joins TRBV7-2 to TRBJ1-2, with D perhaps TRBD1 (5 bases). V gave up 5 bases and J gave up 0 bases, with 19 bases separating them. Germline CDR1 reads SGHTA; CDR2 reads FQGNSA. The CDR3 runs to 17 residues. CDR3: CASSPGGRGKSNYGYTF. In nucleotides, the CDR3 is TGTGCCAGCAGCCCCGGGGGGAGGGGCAAGTCTAACTATGGCTACACCTTC. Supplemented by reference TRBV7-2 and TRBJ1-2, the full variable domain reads GAGVSQSPSNKVTEKGKDVELRCDPISGHTALYWYRQSLGQGLEFLIYFQGNSAPDKSGLPSDRFSAERTGGSVSTLTIQRTQQEDSAVYLCASSPGGRGKSNYGYTFGSGTRLTVV.

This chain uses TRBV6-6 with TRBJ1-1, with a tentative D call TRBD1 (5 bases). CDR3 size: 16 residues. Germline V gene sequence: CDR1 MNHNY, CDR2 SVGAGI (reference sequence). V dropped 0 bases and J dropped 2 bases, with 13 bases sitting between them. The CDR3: CASSYSPGVENTEAFF. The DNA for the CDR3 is TGTGCCAGCAGTTACTCGCCGGGGGTTGAAAACACTGAAGCTTTCTTT.

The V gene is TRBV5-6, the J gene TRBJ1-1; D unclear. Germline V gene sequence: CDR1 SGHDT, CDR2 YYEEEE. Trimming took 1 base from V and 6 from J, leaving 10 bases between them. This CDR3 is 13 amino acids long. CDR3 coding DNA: TGTGCCAGCAGCTTGATGGGGAGAGCTGAAGCTTTCTTT. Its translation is CASSLMGRAEAFF.

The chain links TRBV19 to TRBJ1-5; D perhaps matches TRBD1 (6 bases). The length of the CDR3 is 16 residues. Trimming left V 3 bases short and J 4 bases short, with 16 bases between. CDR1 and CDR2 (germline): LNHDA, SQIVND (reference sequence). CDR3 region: CASSIGGGAPNQPQHF. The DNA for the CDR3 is TGTGCCAGTAGTATTGGGGGGGGCGCCCCTAATCAGCCCCAGCATTTT. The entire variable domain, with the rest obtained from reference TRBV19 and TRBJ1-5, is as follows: DGGITQSPKYLFRKEGQNVTLSCEQNLNHDAMYWYRQDPGQGLRLIYYSQIVNDFQKGDIAEGYSVSREKKESFPLTVTSAQKNPTAFYLCASSIGGGAPNQPQHFGDGTRLSIL.

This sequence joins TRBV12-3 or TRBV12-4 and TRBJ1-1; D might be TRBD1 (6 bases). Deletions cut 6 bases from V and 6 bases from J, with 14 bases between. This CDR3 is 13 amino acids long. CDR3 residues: CASRRTGIPEAFF. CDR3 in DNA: TGTGCCAGCAGGCGAACAGGGATCCCTGAAGCTTTCTTT.

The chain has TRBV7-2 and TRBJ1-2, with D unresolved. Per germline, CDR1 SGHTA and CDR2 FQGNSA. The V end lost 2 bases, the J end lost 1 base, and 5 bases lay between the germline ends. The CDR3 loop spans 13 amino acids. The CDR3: CASSLSLNYGYTF. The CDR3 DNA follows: TGTGCCAGCAGCTTAAGCCTTAACTATGGCTACACCTTC. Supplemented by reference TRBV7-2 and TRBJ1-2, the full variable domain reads GAGVSQSPSNKVTEKGKDVELRCDPISGHTALYWYRQSLGQGLEFLIYFQGNSAPDKSGLPSDRFSAERTGGSVSTLTIQRTQQEDSAVYLCASSLSLNYGYTFGSGTRLTVV.

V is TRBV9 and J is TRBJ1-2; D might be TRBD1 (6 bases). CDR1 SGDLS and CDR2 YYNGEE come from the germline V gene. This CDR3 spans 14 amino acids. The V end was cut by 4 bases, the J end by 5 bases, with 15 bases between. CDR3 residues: CASSRPGQGYGYTF. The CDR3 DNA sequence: TGTGCCAGCAGCCGTCCGGGACAAGGATATGGCTACACCTTC.

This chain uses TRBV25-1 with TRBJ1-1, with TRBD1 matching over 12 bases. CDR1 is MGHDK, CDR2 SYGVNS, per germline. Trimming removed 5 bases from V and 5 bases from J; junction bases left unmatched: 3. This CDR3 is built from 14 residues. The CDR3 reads CASSPGQGATEAFF. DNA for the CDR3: TGTGCCAGCAGTCCGGGACAGGGGGCAACTGAAGCTTTCTTT. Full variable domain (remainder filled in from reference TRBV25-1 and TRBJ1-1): EADIYQTPRYLVIGTGKKITLECSQTMGHDKMYWYQQDPGMELHLIHYSYGVNSTEKGDLSSESTVSRIRTEHFPLTLESARPSHTSQYLCASSPGQGATEAFFGQGTRLTVV.

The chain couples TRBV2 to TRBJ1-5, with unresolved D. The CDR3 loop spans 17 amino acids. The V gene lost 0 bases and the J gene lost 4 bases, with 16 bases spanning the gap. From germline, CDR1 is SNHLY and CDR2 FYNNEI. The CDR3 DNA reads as TGTGCCAGCAGTGAAGCGCTTTTCAACAGAATGAATCAGCCCCAGCATTTT. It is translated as CASSEALFNRMNQPQHF.

CDR3 amino acids: CASSDRGVVTNEKLFF. CDR3 DNA sequence: TGTGCCAGTTCGGACAGGGGGGTTGTCACTAATGAAAAACTGTTTTTT. The V and J genes are TRBV19 and TRBJ1-4; 10 positions agree with TRBD1. Germline CDR1 is LNHDA and CDR2 is SQIVND (reference sequence). V shed 8 bases, J shed 2 bases, and the junction held 8 bases outside the gene matches. The CDR3 contains 16 residues.

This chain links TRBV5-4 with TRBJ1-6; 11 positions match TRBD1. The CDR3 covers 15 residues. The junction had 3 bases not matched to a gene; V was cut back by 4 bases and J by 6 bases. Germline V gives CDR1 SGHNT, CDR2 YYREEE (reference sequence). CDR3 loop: CASSLGQGVNSPLHF. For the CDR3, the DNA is TGTGCCAGCAGCCTGGGACAGGGGGTTAATTCACCCCTCCACTTT.

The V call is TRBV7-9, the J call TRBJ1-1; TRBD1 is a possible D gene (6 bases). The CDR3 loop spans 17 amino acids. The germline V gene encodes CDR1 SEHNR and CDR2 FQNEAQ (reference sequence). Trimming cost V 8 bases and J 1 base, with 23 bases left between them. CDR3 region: CASGPHRDRIENTEAFF. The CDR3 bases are TGTGCCAGCGGCCCCCACAGGGATCGTATCGAGAACACTGAAGCTTTCTTT.

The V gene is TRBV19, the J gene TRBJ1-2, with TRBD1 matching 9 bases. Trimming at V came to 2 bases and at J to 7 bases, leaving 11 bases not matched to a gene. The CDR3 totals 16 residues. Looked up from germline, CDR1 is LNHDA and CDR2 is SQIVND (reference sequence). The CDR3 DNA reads TGTGCCAGTAGTATATTGGGGACAGGGAGAAGTAGTGGCTACACCTTC. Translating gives CASSILGTGRSSGYTF.

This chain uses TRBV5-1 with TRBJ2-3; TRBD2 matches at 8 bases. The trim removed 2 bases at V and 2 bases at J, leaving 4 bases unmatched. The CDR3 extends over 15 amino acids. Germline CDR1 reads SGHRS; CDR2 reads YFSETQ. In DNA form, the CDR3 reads TGCGCCAGCAGCTTTTCTAGCGGGCACACAGATACGCAGTATTTT. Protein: CASSFSSGHTDTQYF.

This CDR3 reads CASSYSDRGRGEKLFF. CDR3 DNA sequence: TGTGCCAGCAGTTACTCTGACAGGGGGCGCGGTGAAAAACTGTTTTTT. The chain is built from TRBV6-5 and TRBJ1-4; 10 positions match TRBD1. Germline CDR1 MNHEY, CDR2 SVGAGI. Trimming at V came to 0 bases and at J to 7 bases, leaving 5 bases not matched to a gene. This CDR3 has 16 amino acids.